The rows below give T cell receptor beta chains drawn from one sample of a study of beta chain features in type 1 diabetes. Method: immunoSEQ multiplex PCR; TCRdb's copy keeps in-frame clones and lacks some. The sample includes 93,000 or so clones, approximately 30% of them seen just once. Sequenced input: central memory CD4+ T cells from blood. The receptors derive from a woman aged 18-29 years with type 1 diabetes. The CDR3 runs from the conserved cysteine through the conserved F or W. Fields, in order: V gene, clone size, D gene, J gene, CDR3 protein, CDR3 DNA. The D gene is left open where the match is weak. A row's size may be missing; if present it is once, few, many or a size class.

>TRBV7-6|few|TRBD1|TRBJ1-5
CASSRQGDRNQPQHF
TGTGCCAGCAGCCGACAGGGGGATCGCAATCAGCCCCAGCATTTT
>TRBV18|few|-|TRBJ1-5
CASSPGDSNQPQHF
TGTGCCAGCTCCCCCGGGGATAGCAATCAGCCCCAGCATTTT
>TRBV2|few|TRBD2|TRBJ2-3
CASSVSDGRVIDTQYF
TGTGCCAGCAGTGTATCCGACGGGAGGGTAATCGATACGCAGTATTTT
>TRBV5-1|few|TRBD2|TRBJ2-3
CASSVGLAGDTQYF
TGCGCCAGCAGCGTGGGACTAGCGGGAGATACGCAGTATTTT
>TRBV5-4|once|TRBD1|TRBJ1-2
CASSPRTGEGYGYTF
TGTGCCAGCAGCCCCCGGACAGGGGAGGGCTATGGCTACACCTTC
>TRBV4-1|few|TRBD1|TRBJ1-2
CASSQVLRGQEGYGYTF
TGCGCCAGCAGCCAAGTGCTGCGAGGACAGGAGGGCTATGGCTACACCTTC
>TRBV7-2|few|TRBD2|TRBJ2-4
CASSLAPGLAGDIQYF
TGTGCCAGCAGCTTGGCACCGGGACTAGCGGGAGACATTCAGTACTTC
>TRBV25-1|-|-|TRBJ2-5
CASSDQRAGGRQETQYF
TGTGCCAGCAGTGATCAGAGGGCCGGGGGACGCCAAGAGACCCAGTACTTC
>TRBV29-1|-|-|TRBJ2-1
CSVGGYSANEQFF
TGCAGCGTTGGGGGCTATTCGGCCAATGAGCAGTTCTTC
>TRBV11-1|-|TRBD1|TRBJ2-4
CASSSKTGVVENIQYF
TGTGCCAGCAGCTCAAAGACAGGGGTCGTGGAAAACATTCAGTACTTC
>TRBV5-1|-|-|TRBJ2-3
CASSLESLLAADTQYF
TGCGCCAGCAGCTTAGAGTCGTTATTAGCCGCAGATACGCAGTATTTT
>TRBV11-2|few|-|TRBJ2-1
CASTIKTVNNEQFF
TGTGCCAGCACCATAAAGACAGTTAACAATGAGCAGTTCTTC
>TRBV30|few|TRBD2|TRBJ2-5
CAWSKAGLAGYETQYF
TGTGCCTGGAGCAAAGCCGGACTAGCGGGATATGAGACCCAGTACTTC
>TRBV28|-|TRBD2|TRBJ2-7
CASIAPSGARSYEQYF
TGTGCCAGCATAGCCCCTAGCGGGGCCCGCTCCTACGAGCAGTACTTC
>TRBV5-1|few|TRBD1|TRBJ2-5
CASSLNPDRVGETQYF
TGCGCCAGCAGCTTGAACCCGGACAGGGTGGGGGAGACCCAGTACTTC
>TRBV14|-|-|TRBJ1-3
CASSPGHSGNTIYF
TGTGCCAGCAGCCCAGGACACTCTGGAAACACCATATATTTT
>TRBV19|few|-|TRBJ1-1
CASSAPSGNTEAFF
TGTGCCAGTAGTGCCCCGTCGGGGAACACTGAAGCTTTCTTT
>TRBV19|-|TRBD1|TRBJ2-1
CASSTGTGLSNEQFF
TGTGCCAGTAGTACCGGGACAGGGCTTTCGAATGAGCAGTTCTTC
>TRBV5-4|-|-|TRBJ2-2
CASSPTRGNGAGELFF
TGTGCCAGCAGCCCCACTCGGGGGAATGGCGCCGGGGAGCTGTTTTTT
>TRBV4-3|-|-|TRBJ2-5
CASSQERGPGGTQYF
TGCGCCAGCAGCCAAGAAAGAGGACCAGGAGGGACCCAGTACTTC
>TRBV28|-|-|TRBJ2-6
CASSGTRDSGANVLTF
TGTGCCAGCAGCGGGACAAGAGACTCTGGGGCCAACGTCCTGACTTTC
>TRBV7-2|few|-|TRBJ2-7
CASSPPAGARYEQYF
TGTGCCAGCAGCCCCCCCGCTGGGGCCCGTTACGAGCAGTACTTC
>TRBV25-1|-|-|TRBJ1-1
CASSEIGGNAEAFF
TGTGCCAGCAGTGAAATAGGAGGGAACGCTGAAGCTTTCTTT
>TRBV5-4|few|-|TRBJ2-7
CASSLGRANEQYF
TGTGCCAGCAGCTTGGGGAGGGCTAACGAGCAGTACTTC
>TRBV4-3|-|-|TRBJ2-3
CASSQDIAGITQYF
TGCGCCAGCAGCCAAGATATTGCCGGGATCACGCAGTATTTT